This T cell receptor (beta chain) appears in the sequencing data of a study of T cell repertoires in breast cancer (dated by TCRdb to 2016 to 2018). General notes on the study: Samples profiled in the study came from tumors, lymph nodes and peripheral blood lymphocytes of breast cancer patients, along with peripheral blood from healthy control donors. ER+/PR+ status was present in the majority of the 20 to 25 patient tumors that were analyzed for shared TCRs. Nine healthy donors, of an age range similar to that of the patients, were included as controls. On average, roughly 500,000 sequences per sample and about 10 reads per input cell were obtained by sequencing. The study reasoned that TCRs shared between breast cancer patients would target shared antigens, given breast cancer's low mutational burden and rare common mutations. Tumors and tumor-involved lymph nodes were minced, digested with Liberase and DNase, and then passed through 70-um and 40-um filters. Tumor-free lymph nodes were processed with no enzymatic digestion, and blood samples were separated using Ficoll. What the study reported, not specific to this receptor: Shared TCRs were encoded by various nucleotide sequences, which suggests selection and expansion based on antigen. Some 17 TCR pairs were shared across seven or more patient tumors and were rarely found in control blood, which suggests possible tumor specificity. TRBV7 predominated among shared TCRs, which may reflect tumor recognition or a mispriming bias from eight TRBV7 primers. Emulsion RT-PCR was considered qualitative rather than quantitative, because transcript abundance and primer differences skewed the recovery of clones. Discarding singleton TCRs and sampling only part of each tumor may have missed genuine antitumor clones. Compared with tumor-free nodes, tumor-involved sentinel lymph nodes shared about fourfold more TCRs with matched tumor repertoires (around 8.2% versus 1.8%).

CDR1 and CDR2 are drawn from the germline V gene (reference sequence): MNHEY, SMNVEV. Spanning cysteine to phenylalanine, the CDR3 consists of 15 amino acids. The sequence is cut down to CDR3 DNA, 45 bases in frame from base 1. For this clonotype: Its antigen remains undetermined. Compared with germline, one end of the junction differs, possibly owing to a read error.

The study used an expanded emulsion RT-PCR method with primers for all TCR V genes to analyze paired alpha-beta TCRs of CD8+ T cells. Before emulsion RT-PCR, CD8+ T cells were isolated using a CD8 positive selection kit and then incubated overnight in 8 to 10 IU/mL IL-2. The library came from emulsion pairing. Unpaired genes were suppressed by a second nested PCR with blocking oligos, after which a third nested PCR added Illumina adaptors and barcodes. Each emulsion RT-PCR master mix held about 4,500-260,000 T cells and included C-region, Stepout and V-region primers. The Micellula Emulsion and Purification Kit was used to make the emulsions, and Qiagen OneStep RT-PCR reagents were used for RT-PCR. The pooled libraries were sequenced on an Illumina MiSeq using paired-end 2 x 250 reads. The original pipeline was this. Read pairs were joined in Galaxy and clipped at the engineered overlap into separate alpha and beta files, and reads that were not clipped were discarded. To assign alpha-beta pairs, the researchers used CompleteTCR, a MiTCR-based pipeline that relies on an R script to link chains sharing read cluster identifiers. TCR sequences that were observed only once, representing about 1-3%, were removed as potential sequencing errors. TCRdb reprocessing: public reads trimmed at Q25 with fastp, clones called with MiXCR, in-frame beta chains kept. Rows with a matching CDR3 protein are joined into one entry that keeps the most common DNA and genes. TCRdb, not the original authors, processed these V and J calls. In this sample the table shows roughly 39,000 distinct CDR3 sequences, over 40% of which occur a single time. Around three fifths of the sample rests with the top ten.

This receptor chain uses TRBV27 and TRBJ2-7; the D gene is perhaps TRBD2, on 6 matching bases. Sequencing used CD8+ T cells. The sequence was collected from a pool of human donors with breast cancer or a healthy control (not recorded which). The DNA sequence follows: TGTGCCTGCAGTCCCCGGGAGCCAAGCTCCTACGAGCAGTACTTC. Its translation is CACSPREPSSYEQYF.